This T cell receptor beta chain emerged from a study of shared clonotypes between healthy human individuals. The method was immunoSEQ multiplex PCR; TCRdb's version includes in-frame clones alone and lacks a portion of them. The sample consists of 190,000 or so clones, about 68% of them appearing once. This clone was seen more than once but under ten times. Trimming cost V 5 bases and J 9 bases, with 11 bases left between them. Germline loops: CDR1 MDHEN, CDR2 SYDVKM. The CDR3 extends over 12 amino acids. The rearrangement uses TRBV28 and TRBJ1-5; D remains ambiguous. The specimen was memory CD4+ T cells sorted from blood. Documented subset: CD45RA-negative fraction. This receptor was taken from a young man in good health. Here the CDR3 DNA reads TGTGCCAGCAGTCCCGAGAAGAGGCCCCAGCATTTT. Translating it yields CASSPEKRPQHF.